The clone carrying this T cell receptor (beta chain) has more than one count but fewer than ten. Its antigen remains unidentified. The authors took one heparinised blood draw, averaging roughly 120 mL, from each donor. Using CD45RO/CCR7/CD25/CD127/CD95/CD27, CD4+ naive, central memory, regulatory and stem cell-like memory cells were sorted. This specimen belongs to a study of beta chain features in type 1 diabetes. The entirety of the isolated RNA underwent reverse transcription, so expressed TCRB transcripts were sequenced. The assay was immunoSEQ multiplex PCR, and TCRdb's table has in-frame clones only and misses some. The table includes about 360,000 clones, 10% to 15% detected once. The CDR3 has 16 amino acids. Germline V gives CDR1 MGHRA, CDR2 YSYEKL. The junction had 6 bases not matched to a gene; V was cut back by 2 bases and J by 7 bases. Findings and limits, study-wide: Researchers report that Type 1 diabetes patients had moderately but significantly shorter TCRB CDR3s across all four CD4+ subsets. VDJ junctions from type 1 diabetes patients carried fewer insertions and larger deletions.

Sequencing input: naive CD4+ T cells from blood. The chain uses TRBV4-1 and TRBJ2-1; the match to TRBD2 covers 12 bases. This clonotype was obtained from a woman aged 18-29 years with type 1 diabetes. CDR3 nucleotides: TGCGCCAGCAGCCAACCGACGACTAGCGGGAGAAATGAGCAGTTCTTC. Encoded protein: CASSQPTTSGRNEQFF.